Listed below are T cell receptor beta chains from one sample, sequenced in a study of OX40 agonist ivuxolimab in advanced cancers. Libraries were prepared by immunoSEQ multiplex PCR; TCRdb keeps only in-frame clonotypes and omits some of them. The table shows more than 65,000 clones, with around nine tenths occurring only once. The sample was CD4+ or CD8+ T cells sorted from blood, taken in a trial of the OX40 agonist ivuxolimab. Source of these receptors: an adult with an advanced solid tumor such as melanoma, head and neck, liver or kidney cancer. Each CDR3 is given with its conserved first and last residue. Each record gives: CDR3 length, V gene, clone size, J gene, D gene, CDR3 DNA, CDR3 protein. The D gene is left open where the match is weak. Size tells how often a clone was seen (once, few, many) or the class of an expanded clone, and some rows leave it out.

15	TRBV7-2	few	TRBJ1-1	-	TGTGCCAGCAGCTTAGGGGACCCCCGGGCCACTGAAGCTTTCTTT	CASSLGDPRATEAFF
13	TRBV10-3	-	TRBJ2-5	TRBD1	TGTGCCATCAGTGAGGACAGGGGAGAGACCCAGTACTTC	CAISEDRGETQYF
13	TRBV2	-	TRBJ1-2	TRBD1	TGTGCCAGCAGTACGACCCCCCGACAGGGAGAACACTTC	CASSTTPRQGEHF
14	TRBV19	once	TRBJ1-2	-	TGTGCCAGTAGTACGGACAGAACTAACTATGGCTACACCTTC	CASSTDRTNYGYTF
13	TRBV7-6	-	TRBJ2-7	TRBD1	TGTGCCAGCAGACGCGGACAGGGGTACGAGCAGTACTTC	CASRRGQGYEQYF
15	TRBV6-5	-	TRBJ2-1	-	TGTGCCAGCAGCCCCCCCGGGCCCCGATACAATGAGCAGTTCTTC	CASSPPGPRYNEQFF
12	TRBV29-1	few	TRBJ1-1	-	TGCAGCGTTGGGCTTGGGGACACTGAAGCTTTCTTT	CSVGLGDTEAFF
15	TRBV6-6	-	TRBJ1-4	-	TGTGCCAGCAGTTACCACAGGGCAACTAATGAAAAACTGTTTTTT	CASSYHRATNEKLFF
13	TRBV30	-	TRBJ1-2	-	TGTGCCTGGAGTGAGGGGGATTCTTATGGCTACACCTTC	CAWSEGDSYGYTF
15	TRBV4-1	-	TRBJ2-7	TRBD2	TGCGCCAGCAGCCAAGGGGGGGGGTATCTGGACGAGCAGTACTTC	CASSQGGGYLDEQYF
14	TRBV19	-	TRBJ2-2	-	TGTGCCAGTCGGGCAGGGGGGGACACCGGGGAGCTGTTTTTT	CASRAGGDTGELFF
14	TRBV15	-	TRBJ1-2	-	TGTGCCACCAGCAGAGATGGACCCGGAGTAGGCTACACCTTC	CATSRDGPGVGYTF
14	TRBV5-1	-	TRBJ2-3	-	TGCGCCAGCAGCTTTAGGCTTGACACAGATACGCAGTATTTT	CASSFRLDTDTQYF
13	TRBV18	-	TRBJ1-2	-	TGTGCCAGCTCACCGGGGGGGAACTATGGCTACACCTTC	CASSPGGNYGYTF
12	TRBV5-1	-	TRBJ1-2	-	TGCGCCAGCAGCTTGAGCGGTTATGGCTACACCTTC	CASSLSGYGYTF
11	TRBV20-1	once	TRBJ2-7	TRBD1	TGCAGTGCTGGACAGGGAGGCGAGCAGTACTTC	CSAGQGGEQYF
11	TRBV20-1	-	TRBJ2-1	TRBD1	TGCAGTGCTTGGACAGGGAGTGAGCAGTTCTTC	CSAWTGSEQFF
15	TRBV21-1	-	TRBJ1-2	-	TGTGCCAGCAGCCGAATAAAGGGACGGACCTATGGCTACACCTTC	CASSRIKGRTYGYTF
13	TRBV4-3	-	TRBJ2-1	-	TGCGCCAGCAGCCAAAGCACGGGGGATGAGCAGTTCTTC	CASSQSTGDEQFF
14	TRBV29-1	-	TRBJ2-7	-	TGCAGCGTTGAGTTTGGGACGGCTAAATACGAGCAGTACTTC	CSVEFGTAKYEQYF
16	TRBV28	-	TRBJ1-5	-	TGTGCCAGCAGTTATTTATCGAGCCCATCCAATCAGCCCCAGCATTTT	CASSYLSSPSNQPQHF
11	TRBV29-1	few	TRBJ1-2	-	TGCAGCGTTGAACAGGGCCATGGCTACACCTTC	CSVEQGHGYTF
17	TRBV12-5	once	TRBJ2-1	TRBD2	TGTGCTAGTGGTTTGCGGGGGCTAGCGGGCTTCTACAATGAGCAGTTCTTC	CASGLRGLAGFYNEQFF
13	TRBV19	-	TRBJ2-7	TRBD1	TGTGCCAGTAGGGCGGTGACAGGGTACGAGCAGTACTTC	CASRAVTGYEQYF
16	TRBV6-1	once	TRBJ2-7	TRBD2	TGTGCCAGCAGTGAACAGAGCGGGAGCGGTGCCTACGAGCAGTACTTC	CASSEQSGSGAYEQYF
15	TRBV5-1	-	TRBJ2-7	TRBD1	TGCGCCAGCAGCTGGGGCCGGGACAGGGGCTACGAGCAGTACTTC	CASSWGRDRGYEQYF
16	TRBV18	-	TRBJ1-4	TRBD1	TGTGCCAGCTCACCAACCCAGGGGGCAACTAATGAAAAACTGTTTTTT	CASSPTQGATNEKLFF
15	TRBV9	-	TRBJ2-2	-	TGTGCCAGCAGCGTAGTGGCAGGGTCGGGCGGGGAGCTGTTTTTT	CASSVVAGSGGELFF
13	TRBV27	-	TRBJ1-2	-	TGTGCCAGCAGTTTTCCGGGGGCGGGCGGCTACACCTTC	CASSFPGAGGYTF
13	TRBV12-5	-	TRBJ1-5	-	TGTGCTAGTGGTTTGGGTAGCAATCAGCCCCAGCATTTT	CASGLGSNQPQHF
15	TRBV6-5	-	TRBJ2-7	TRBD1	TGTGCCAGCAGGCCCGGACAGGCCGCCGTCTACGAGCAGTACTTC	CASRPGQAAVYEQYF
13	TRBV7-2	-	TRBJ2-3	TRBD1	TGTGCCAGCAGTGTAGGGGGCCGGGATACGCAGTATTTT	CASSVGGRDTQYF